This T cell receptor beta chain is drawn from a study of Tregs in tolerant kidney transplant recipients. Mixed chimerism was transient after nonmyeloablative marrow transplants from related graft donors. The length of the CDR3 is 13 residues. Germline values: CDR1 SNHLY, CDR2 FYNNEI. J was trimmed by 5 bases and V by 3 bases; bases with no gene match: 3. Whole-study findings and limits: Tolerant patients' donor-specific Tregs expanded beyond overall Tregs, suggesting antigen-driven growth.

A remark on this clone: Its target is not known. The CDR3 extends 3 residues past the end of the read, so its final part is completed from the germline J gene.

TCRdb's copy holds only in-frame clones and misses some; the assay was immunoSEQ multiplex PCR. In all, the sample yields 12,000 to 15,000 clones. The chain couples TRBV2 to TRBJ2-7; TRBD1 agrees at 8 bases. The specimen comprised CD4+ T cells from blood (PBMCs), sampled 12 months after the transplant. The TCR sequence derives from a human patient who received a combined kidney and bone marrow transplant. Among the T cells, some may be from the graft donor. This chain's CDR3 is CASSEDRVHEQYF. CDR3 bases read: TGTGCCAGCAGTGAGGACAGGGTACACGAG.